This entry lists 27 T cell receptor beta chains sequenced from one sample in a study of blood T cell repertoires in COVID-19. Method: immunoSEQ multiplex PCR; TCRdb's copy keeps in-frame clones and lacks some. The table has 210,000 or so clones, under 90% seen once. Sequenced input: PBMCs or T cells enriched from blood (not recorded which). The receptors were sampled from a woman aged 45-65 years with acute COVID-19.

The V and J genes are TRBV18 and TRBJ1-5; D is possibly TRBD1 (6 bases). V lost 3 bases and J 1 base, leaving 16 bases between the germline ends. Germline loops: CDR1 KGHSH, CDR2 LQKENI. CDR3 length equals 17 residues. The CDR3 DNA follows: TGTGCCAGCTCACCGGGAGGGGGTCCCCTAAGCAATCAGCCCCAGCATTTT. It translates to CASSPGGGPLSNQPQHF.

The rearrangement uses TRBV6-4 and TRBJ2-3; 11 positions agree with TRBD2. With V trimmed by 6 bases and J by 1 base, 18 bases remained unmatched. CDR3 length equals 20 residues. Germline V gene data show CDR1 as MRHNA and CDR2 as SNTAGT. Written as DNA, the CDR3 is TGTGCCAGCAGCCTCTACTGGAGTAGCGGGGGGGAGTATGGCACAGATACGCAGTATTTT. Encoded protein: CASSLYWSSGGEYGTDTQYF.

This clone was seen repeatedly, ten times or more. This chain links TRBV5-1 with TRBJ1-1; 7 bases match TRBD1. This CDR3 region has 14 residues. Germline CDR1 SGHRS, CDR2 YFSETQ. V gave up 5 bases and J gave up 0 bases; unmatched junction bases: 4. The CDR3 reads CASRTGQMNTEAFF. Written as DNA, the CDR3 is TGCGCCAGCAGGACGGGACAGATGAACACTGAAGCTTTCTTT.

The chain employs TRBV6-2 or TRBV6-3 and TRBJ2-7; a weak D match, TRBD1 (6 bases). This CDR3 region has 13 residues. The V gene's germline CDR1 is MNHEY and CDR2 SVGEGT. V gave up 6 bases and J gave up 3 bases, with 12 bases separating them. This CDR3 is CASSRGQNYEQYF. DNA of the CDR3: TGTGCCAGCAGCCGAGGACAGAACTACGAGCAGTACTTC.

The J gene is TRBJ2-5, the V gene TRBV7-2; D might be TRBD1 (6 bases). With 2 bases removed from V and 4 bases from J, the gap between germline ends came to 8 bases. Per germline, CDR1 SGHTA and CDR2 FQGNSA. This CDR3 is built from 13 residues. CDR3 region: CASSLNRAETQYF. The CDR3, as DNA: TGTGCCAGCAGCTTAAACAGGGCAGAGACCCAGTACTTC.

The rearrangement links TRBV20-1 to TRBJ1-2; D call uncertain. The CDR3 is 12 residues long. V lost 3 bases to trimming and J lost 6 bases, with 11 bases between them. Per germline, CDR1 DFQATT and CDR2 SNEGSKA (reference sequence). CDR3 nucleotides: TGCAGTGCTAGTCCCGCCACTCATGGCTACACCTTC. The encoded protein is CSASPATHGYTF.

The chain combines TRBV11-2 with TRBJ1-1; possibly TRBD1 for D (5 bases). This CDR3 spans 15 amino acids. Trimming left V 4 bases short and J 1 base short, with 13 bases between. CDR1 and CDR2 (germline): SGHAT, FQNNGV. The CDR3 DNA follows: TGTGCCAGCAGCTCCGGGGGGGTAGGGAACACTGAAGCTTTCTTT. Translation gives CASSSGGVGNTEAFF.

This clone has only one observation. The chain has TRBV18 and TRBJ2-7; TRBD1 aligns across 10 bases. Germline lookup yields CDR1 KGHSH and CDR2 LQKENI. This CDR3 comprises 16 residues. V was pared by 3 bases and J by 3 bases, with 8 bases of the junction left unmatched. CDR3 coding DNA: TGTGCCAGCTCACCGACGGGACAGGGGTTCGGCTACGAGCAGTACTTC. Encoded protein: CASSPTGQGFGYEQYF.

This clone has ten or more counts. The CDR3 bases are TGTGCCAGCAGTACGACAGGGGAAGCCAAAAACATTCAGTACTTC. This sequence encodes CASSTTGEAKNIQYF. The V and J genes are TRBV6-6 and TRBJ2-4; the match to TRBD1 covers 8 bases. Germline assignment: CDR1 MNHNY and CDR2 SVGAGI (reference sequence). V was clipped by 5 bases and J by 0 bases; unmatched bases: 3. The CDR3 is 15 residues long.

This clone has only one observation. This chain links TRBV19 with TRBJ1-2, with a weak D call TRBD1 (5 bases). The ends were cut back, 5 bases at V and 5 bases at J, with 12 bases in the middle. Germline loops: CDR1 LNHDA, CDR2 SQIVND (reference sequence). The CDR3 totals 13 residues. CDR3 nucleotides: TGTGCCAGTAGTCCCTCAGGGCGTTATGGCTACACCTTC. This codes for CASSPSGRYGYTF. Filled out from reference TRBV19 and TRBJ1-2, the complete variable domain reads DGGITQSPKYLFRKEGQNVTLSCEQNLNHDAMYWYRQDPGQGLRLIYYSQIVNDFQKGDIAEGYSVSREKKESFPLTVTSAQKNPTAFYLCASSPSGRYGYTFGSGTRLTVV.

This clone appeared a few times. V gene TRBV5-4 combines with J gene TRBJ1-1, with unresolved D. This CDR3 has 15 residues. From germline, CDR1 is SGHNT and CDR2 YYREEE (reference sequence). Trimming removed 4 bases at V and 0 bases at J, with 13 bases between. For the CDR3, the DNA is TGTGCCAGCAGCGCCCACCCTAATTTGAACACTGAAGCTTTCTTT. Protein: CASSAHPNLNTEAFF. Looking up the rest from reference TRBV5-4 and TRBJ1-1 gives the full variable domain: ETGVTQSPTHLIKTRGQQVTLRCSSQSGHNTVSWYQQALGQGPQFIFQYYREEENGRGNFPPRFSGLQFPNYSSELNVNALELDDSALYLCASSAHPNLNTEAFFGQGTRLTVV.

The rearrangement joins TRBV19 to TRBJ2-2; D is undetermined. Germline-derived CDR1 and CDR2 are LNHDA and SQIVND (reference sequence). This CDR3 is built from 16 residues. V was cut by 6 bases and J by 2 bases, with 16 bases left in between. The DNA for the CDR3 is TGTGCCAGTAGAGCCCAGAGCGAGATCAACACCGGGGAGCTGTTTTTT. The encoded protein is CASRAQSEINTGELFF.

The chain's CDR3 is CASSLGQGGRNIQYF. The CDR3 nucleotides read TGTGCCAGCAGCTTAGGACAGGGGGGACGGAACATTCAGTACTTC. The chain carries TRBV7-2 and TRBJ2-4; 9 nucleotides match TRBD1. CDR1 is SGHTA and CDR2 is FQGNSA in the germline V gene. The CDR3 loop spans 15 amino acids. Trimming took 1 base from V and 7 from J; bases not matched to a gene: 5.

This rearrangement joins TRBV2 to TRBJ1-4; D is uncertain. CDR1 is SNHLY and CDR2 is FYNNEI in the germline V gene. Trimming took off 4 bases at V and 7 bases at J, with 13 bases between the two ends. The CDR3 consists of 14 residues. CDR3 protein: CASSVQVALEKLFF. The CDR3 DNA is TGTGCCAGCAGTGTGCAGGTGGCCCTTGAAAAACTGTTTTTT.

V and J are TRBV7-6 and TRBJ2-1; 10 nucleotides agree with TRBD1. This CDR3 contains 14 residues. Trimming removed 5 bases from V and 8 bases from J; junction bases left unmatched: 6. Per the germline V gene, CDR1 is SGHVS and CDR2 is FNYEAQ. CDR3 protein: CASSRGQGIDEQFF. In nucleotides, the CDR3 is TGTGCCAGCAGCCGGGGACAGGGGATCGATGAGCAGTTCTTC.

This chain joins TRBV2 and TRBJ1-1; the match to TRBD1 covers 7 bases. CDR1 and CDR2 (germline): SNHLY, FYNNEI. V dropped 8 bases and J dropped 14; count of bases not matched to a gene: 8. This CDR3 spans 10 amino acids. The CDR3 reads CASAQGDHFF. DNA for the CDR3: TGTGCCAGCGCCCAGGGGGACCACTTCTTT.

V is TRBV5-5 and J is TRBJ1-5, with 7 bases that match TRBD1. This CDR3 has 15 residues. The J segment lost 6 bases and the V segment lost 3 bases, leaving 9 bases of the junction unmatched. CDR1 and CDR2 (germline): SGHKS, YYEKEE (reference sequence). The chain's CDR3 is CASSSGTDSTQPQHF. CDR3 nucleotide sequence: TGTGCCAGCAGCTCGGGGACAGACAGTACTCAGCCCCAGCATTTT.

This sequence joins TRBV19 and TRBJ1-5; 7 bases line up with TRBD1. Looked up from germline, CDR1 is LNHDA and CDR2 is SQIVND (reference sequence). CDR3 length equals 16 residues. V gave up 3 bases and J gave up 4 bases; unmatched junction bases: 9. CDR3 residues: CASSIGPGQLNQPQHF. The CDR3 coding sequence is TGTGCCAGTAGTATTGGGCCGGGACAGTTAAATCAGCCCCAGCATTTT.

The chain recombines TRBV29-1 with TRBJ2-1; 7 positions agree with TRBD2. Germline assignment: CDR1 SQVTM and CDR2 ANQGSEA. V was pared by 3 bases and J by 7 bases, with 3 bases of the junction left unmatched. The CDR3 is 12 residues long. Here the CDR3 DNA reads TGCAGCGTTGATTCCGGGAGGAATGAGCAGTTCTTC. Its translation: CSVDSGRNEQFF.

V gene TRBV7-9 combines with J gene TRBJ1-4; 7 nucleotides agree with TRBD1. This CDR3 has 15 residues. Trimming removed 6 bases from V and 5 bases from J; junction bases left unmatched: 9. Germline V gene data show CDR1 as SEHNR and CDR2 as FQNEAQ (reference sequence). The CDR3 DNA is TGTGCCAGCAGGTCAGACAGGGTAATGAATGAAAAACTGTTTTTT. Its translation: CASRSDRVMNEKLFF.

The chain links TRBV12-2 to TRBJ2-5; the D call TRBD2 from the table was never checked on the DNA. TRBV12-2 is deemed a pseudogene. The CDR3 is 14 residues long. CDR3 amino acids: CASRLRADQETQYF. The CDR3 DNA is TGTGCAAGTCGCTTAAGAGCGGATCAAGAGACCCAGTACTTC.

This chain joins TRBV19 and TRBJ1-2; tentative D call: TRBD1 (5 bases). Trimming left V 2 bases short and J 1 base short, with 11 bases between. The CDR3 sequence is 15 residues long. Germline CDR1 LNHDA, CDR2 SQIVND (reference sequence). CDR3 nucleotides: TGTGCCAGTAGTATATCTTCGACAGATAACTATGGCTACACCTTC. Translation gives CASSISSTDNYGYTF.

This chain joins TRBV6-1 and TRBJ1-1; 7 bases are a match to TRBD1. This CDR3 has 16 amino acids. CDR1 and CDR2 (germline): MNHNS, SASEGT. V was clipped by 4 bases and J by 8 bases; unmatched bases: 16. The CDR3 sequence: CASSGRQGGIAYEAFF. CDR3 nucleotides: TGTGCCAGCAGTGGCAGACAGGGAGGAATTGCTTACGAAGCTTTCTTT.

The chain links TRBV5-8 to TRBJ2-4; 7 bases map to TRBD1. Per germline, CDR1 SGHTS and CDR2 YDEGEE. The CDR3 is 16 amino acids. Trimming removed 4 bases from V and 0 bases from J; junction bases left unmatched: 7. CDR3 coding DNA: TGTGCCAGCAGCCCGGGACAGAAGATAGCCAAAAACATTCAGTACTTC. It codes for CASSPGQKIAKNIQYF.

This chain links TRBV7-2 with TRBJ1-1, with TRBD1 identical over 9 bases. Trimming cost V 5 bases and J 1 base; bases outside gene matches: 11. This CDR3 contains 17 residues. CDR1 is SGHTA, CDR2 FQGNSA, per germline. CDR3 loop: CASSARTGEMRNTEAFF. The DNA for the CDR3 is TGTGCCAGCAGCGCCCGGACAGGGGAAATGAGGAACACTGAAGCTTTCTTT.

The V and J genes are TRBV9 and TRBJ1-5, with D perhaps TRBD1 (6 bases). Germline V gene lookup returns CDR1 SGDLS and CDR2 YYNGEE. There are 14 residues in the CDR3. V was trimmed by 2 bases and J by 4 bases, leaving 10 bases between them. CDR3 residues: CASSVGDINQPQHF. In DNA form, the CDR3 reads TGTGCCAGCAGCGTGGGGGACATTAATCAGCCCCAGCATTTT.

The rearrangement links TRBV28 to TRBJ1-6; no definite D call. Germline CDR1 reads MDHEN; CDR2 reads SYDVKM. This CDR3 is 12 amino acids long. V gave up 2 bases and J gave up 10 bases, with 6 bases separating them. The CDR3 region is CASSLPGSPLHF. CDR3 sequence (DNA): TGTGCCAGCAGTTTACCAGGATCACCCCTCCACTTT.